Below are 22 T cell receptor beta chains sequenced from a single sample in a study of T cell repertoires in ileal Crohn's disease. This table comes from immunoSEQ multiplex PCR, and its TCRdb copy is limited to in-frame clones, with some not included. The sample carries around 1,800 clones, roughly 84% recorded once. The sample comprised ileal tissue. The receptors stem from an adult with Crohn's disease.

The CDR3 spells CASSYSPGEQFF. For the CDR3, the DNA is TGTGCCAGCAGTTACTCCCCGGGGGAGCAGTTCTTC. The genes are TRBV6-6 and TRBJ2-1; maybe TRBD2 (5 bases). This CDR3 comprises 12 residues. CDR1 MNHNY and CDR2 SVGAGI come from the germline V gene (reference sequence). Trimming removed 0 bases at V and 10 bases at J, with 7 bases between.

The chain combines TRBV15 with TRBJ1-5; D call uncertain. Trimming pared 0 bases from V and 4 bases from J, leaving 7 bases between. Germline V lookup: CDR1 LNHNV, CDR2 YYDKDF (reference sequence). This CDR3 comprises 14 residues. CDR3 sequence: CATSRDFNNQPQHF. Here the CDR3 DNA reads TGTGCCACCAGCAGAGATTTTAATAATCAGCCCCAGCATTTT.

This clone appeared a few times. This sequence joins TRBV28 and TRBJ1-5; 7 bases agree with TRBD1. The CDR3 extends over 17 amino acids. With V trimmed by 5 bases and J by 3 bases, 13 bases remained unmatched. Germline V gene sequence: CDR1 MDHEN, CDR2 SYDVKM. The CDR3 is CASSLIGGRTFNQPQHF. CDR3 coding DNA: TGTGCCAGCAGTCTAATAGGGGGCCGAACTTTCAATCAGCCCCAGCATTTT.

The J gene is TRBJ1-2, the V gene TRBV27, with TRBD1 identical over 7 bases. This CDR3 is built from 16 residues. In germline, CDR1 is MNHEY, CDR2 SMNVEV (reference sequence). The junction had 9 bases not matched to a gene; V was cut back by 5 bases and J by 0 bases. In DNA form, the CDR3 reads TGTGCCAGCAGTGGGCGATATGACAGGGCTAACTATGGCTACACCTTC. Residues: CASSGRYDRANYGYTF.

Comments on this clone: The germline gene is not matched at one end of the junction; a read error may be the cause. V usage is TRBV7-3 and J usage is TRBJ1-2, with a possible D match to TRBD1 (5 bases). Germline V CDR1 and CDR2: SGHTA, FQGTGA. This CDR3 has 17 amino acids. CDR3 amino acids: CASSLTVVGGRNYGYTF. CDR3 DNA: TGTGCCAGCAGCCTAACTGTTGTCGGGGGAAGGAACTATGGCTACACCTTC.

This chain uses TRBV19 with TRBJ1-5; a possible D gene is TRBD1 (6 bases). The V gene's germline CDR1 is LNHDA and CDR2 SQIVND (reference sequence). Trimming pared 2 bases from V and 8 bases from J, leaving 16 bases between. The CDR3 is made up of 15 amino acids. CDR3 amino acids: CASSIRAGGWEPQHF. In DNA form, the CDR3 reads TGTGCCAGTAGTATACGGGCGGGGGGCTGGGAGCCCCAGCATTTT.

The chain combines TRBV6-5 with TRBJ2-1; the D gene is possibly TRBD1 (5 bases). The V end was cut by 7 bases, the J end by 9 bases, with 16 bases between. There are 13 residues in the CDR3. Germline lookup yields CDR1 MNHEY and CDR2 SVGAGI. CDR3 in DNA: TGTGCCAGCAAGATATCCAGGGTCGGTGAGCAGTTCTTC. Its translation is CASKISRVGEQFF.

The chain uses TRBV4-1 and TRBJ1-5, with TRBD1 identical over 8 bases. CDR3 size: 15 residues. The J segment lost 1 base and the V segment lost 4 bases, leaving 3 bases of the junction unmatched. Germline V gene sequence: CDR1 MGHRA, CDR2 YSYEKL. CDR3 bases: TGCGCCAGCAGCCTCTGGACAGGGAGCAATCAGCCCCAGCATTTT. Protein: CASSLWTGSNQPQHF.

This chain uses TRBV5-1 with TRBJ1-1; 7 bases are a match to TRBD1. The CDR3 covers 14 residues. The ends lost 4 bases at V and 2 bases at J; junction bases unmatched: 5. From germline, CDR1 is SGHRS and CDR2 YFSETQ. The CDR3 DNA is TGCGCCAGCAGCCGACAGGGATCAAACACTGAAGCTTTCTTT. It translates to CASSRQGSNTEAFF.

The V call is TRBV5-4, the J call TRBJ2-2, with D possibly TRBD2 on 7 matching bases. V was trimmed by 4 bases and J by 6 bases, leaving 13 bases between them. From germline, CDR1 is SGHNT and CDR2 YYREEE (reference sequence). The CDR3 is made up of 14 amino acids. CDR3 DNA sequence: TGTGCCAGCAGCCTAGGGGGGGGCCCCGGGGAGCTGTTTTTT. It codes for CASSLGGGPGELFF.

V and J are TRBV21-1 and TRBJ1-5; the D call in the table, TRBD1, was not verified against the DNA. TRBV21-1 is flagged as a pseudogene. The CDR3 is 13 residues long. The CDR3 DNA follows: TGTGCCGCCTTCAAGGGGTTCAATCAGCCCCAGCATTTT. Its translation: CAAFKGFNQPQHF.

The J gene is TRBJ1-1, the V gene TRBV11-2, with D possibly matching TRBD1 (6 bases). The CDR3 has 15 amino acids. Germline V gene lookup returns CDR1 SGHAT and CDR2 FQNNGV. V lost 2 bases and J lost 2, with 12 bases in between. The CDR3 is CASSLTPGTNTEAFF. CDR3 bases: TGTGCCAGCAGCTTAACCCCCGGGACAAACACTGAAGCTTTCTTT.

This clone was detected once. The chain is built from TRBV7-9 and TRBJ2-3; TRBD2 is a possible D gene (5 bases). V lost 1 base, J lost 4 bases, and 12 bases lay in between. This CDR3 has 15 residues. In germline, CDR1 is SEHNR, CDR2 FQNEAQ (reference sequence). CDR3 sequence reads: CASSLGVAISDTQYF. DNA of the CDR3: TGTGCCAGCAGCTTAGGGGTAGCGATATCAGATACGCAGTATTTT.

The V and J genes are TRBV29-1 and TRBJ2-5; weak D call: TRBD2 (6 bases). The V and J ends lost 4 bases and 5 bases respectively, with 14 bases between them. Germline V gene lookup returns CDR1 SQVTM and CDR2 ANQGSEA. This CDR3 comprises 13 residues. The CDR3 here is CSVGEGTGETQYF. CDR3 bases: TGCAGCGTTGGAGAGGGGACTGGGGAGACCCAGTACTTC.

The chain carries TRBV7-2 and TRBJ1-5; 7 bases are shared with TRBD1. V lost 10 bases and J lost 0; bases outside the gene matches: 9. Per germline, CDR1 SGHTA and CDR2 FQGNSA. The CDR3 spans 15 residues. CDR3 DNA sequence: TGTGCCACCAACCGGGACAGTTTTAGCAATCAGCCCCAGCATTTT. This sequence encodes CATNRDSFSNQPQHF.

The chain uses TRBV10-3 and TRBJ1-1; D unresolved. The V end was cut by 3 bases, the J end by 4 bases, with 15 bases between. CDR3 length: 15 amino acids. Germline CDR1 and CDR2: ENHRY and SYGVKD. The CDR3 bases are TGTGCCATCAGTGATTCGCGAGGGTGGGGCACTGAAGCTTTCTTT. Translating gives CAISDSRGWGTEAFF.

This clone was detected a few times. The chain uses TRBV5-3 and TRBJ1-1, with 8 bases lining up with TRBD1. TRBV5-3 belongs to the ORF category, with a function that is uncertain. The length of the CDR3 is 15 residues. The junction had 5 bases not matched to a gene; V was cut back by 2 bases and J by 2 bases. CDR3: CARSFRQGKNTEAFF. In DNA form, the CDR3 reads TGTGCCAGAAGCTTTAGACAGGGGAAAAACACTGAAGCTTTCTTT.

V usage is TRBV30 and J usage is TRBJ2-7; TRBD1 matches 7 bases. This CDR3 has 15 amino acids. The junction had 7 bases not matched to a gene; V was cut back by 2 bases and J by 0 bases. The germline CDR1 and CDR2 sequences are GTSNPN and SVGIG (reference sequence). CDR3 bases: TGTGCCTGGAGTAAAGGGGGCCCCCTCTCCTACGAGCAGTACTTC. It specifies CAWSKGGPLSYEQYF. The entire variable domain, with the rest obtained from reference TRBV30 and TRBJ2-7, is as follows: SQTIHQWPATLVQPVGSPLSLECTVEGTSNPNLYWYRQAAGRGLQLLFYSVGIGQISSEVPQNLSASRPQDRQFILSSKKLLLSDSGFYLCAWSKGGPLSYEQYFGPGTRLTVT.

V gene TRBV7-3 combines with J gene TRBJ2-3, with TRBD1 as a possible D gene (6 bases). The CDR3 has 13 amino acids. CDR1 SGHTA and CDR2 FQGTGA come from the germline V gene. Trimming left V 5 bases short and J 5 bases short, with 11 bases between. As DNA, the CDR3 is TGTGCCAGCAGCCGTTTCAGGGGAGATACGCAGTATTTT. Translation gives CASSRFRGDTQYF.

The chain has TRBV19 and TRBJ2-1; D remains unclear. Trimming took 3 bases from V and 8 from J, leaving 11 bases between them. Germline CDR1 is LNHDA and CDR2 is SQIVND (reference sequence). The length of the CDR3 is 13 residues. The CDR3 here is CASSMRSSDEQFF. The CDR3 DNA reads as TGTGCCAGTAGTATGCGGAGTTCCGATGAGCAGTTCTTC. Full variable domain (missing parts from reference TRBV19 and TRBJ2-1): DGGITQSPKYLFRKEGQNVTLSCEQNLNHDAMYWYRQDPGQGLRLIYYSQIVNDFQKGDIAEGYSVSREKKESFPLTVTSAQKNPTAFYLCASSMRSSDEQFFGPGTRLTVL.

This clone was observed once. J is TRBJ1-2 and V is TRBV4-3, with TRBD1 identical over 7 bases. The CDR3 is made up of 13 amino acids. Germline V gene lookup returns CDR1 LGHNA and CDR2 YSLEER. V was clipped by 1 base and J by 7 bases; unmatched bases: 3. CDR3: CASSQGQGAGYTF. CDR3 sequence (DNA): TGCGCCAGCAGCCAAGGACAGGGAGCTGGCTACACCTTC.

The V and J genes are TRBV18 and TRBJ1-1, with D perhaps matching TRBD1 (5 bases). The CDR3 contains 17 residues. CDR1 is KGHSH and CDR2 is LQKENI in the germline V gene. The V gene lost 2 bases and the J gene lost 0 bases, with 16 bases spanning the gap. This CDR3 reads CASSPNLGRAMNTEAFF. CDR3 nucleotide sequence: TGTGCCAGCTCACCAAATCTGGGCAGGGCTATGAACACTGAAGCTTTCTTT.